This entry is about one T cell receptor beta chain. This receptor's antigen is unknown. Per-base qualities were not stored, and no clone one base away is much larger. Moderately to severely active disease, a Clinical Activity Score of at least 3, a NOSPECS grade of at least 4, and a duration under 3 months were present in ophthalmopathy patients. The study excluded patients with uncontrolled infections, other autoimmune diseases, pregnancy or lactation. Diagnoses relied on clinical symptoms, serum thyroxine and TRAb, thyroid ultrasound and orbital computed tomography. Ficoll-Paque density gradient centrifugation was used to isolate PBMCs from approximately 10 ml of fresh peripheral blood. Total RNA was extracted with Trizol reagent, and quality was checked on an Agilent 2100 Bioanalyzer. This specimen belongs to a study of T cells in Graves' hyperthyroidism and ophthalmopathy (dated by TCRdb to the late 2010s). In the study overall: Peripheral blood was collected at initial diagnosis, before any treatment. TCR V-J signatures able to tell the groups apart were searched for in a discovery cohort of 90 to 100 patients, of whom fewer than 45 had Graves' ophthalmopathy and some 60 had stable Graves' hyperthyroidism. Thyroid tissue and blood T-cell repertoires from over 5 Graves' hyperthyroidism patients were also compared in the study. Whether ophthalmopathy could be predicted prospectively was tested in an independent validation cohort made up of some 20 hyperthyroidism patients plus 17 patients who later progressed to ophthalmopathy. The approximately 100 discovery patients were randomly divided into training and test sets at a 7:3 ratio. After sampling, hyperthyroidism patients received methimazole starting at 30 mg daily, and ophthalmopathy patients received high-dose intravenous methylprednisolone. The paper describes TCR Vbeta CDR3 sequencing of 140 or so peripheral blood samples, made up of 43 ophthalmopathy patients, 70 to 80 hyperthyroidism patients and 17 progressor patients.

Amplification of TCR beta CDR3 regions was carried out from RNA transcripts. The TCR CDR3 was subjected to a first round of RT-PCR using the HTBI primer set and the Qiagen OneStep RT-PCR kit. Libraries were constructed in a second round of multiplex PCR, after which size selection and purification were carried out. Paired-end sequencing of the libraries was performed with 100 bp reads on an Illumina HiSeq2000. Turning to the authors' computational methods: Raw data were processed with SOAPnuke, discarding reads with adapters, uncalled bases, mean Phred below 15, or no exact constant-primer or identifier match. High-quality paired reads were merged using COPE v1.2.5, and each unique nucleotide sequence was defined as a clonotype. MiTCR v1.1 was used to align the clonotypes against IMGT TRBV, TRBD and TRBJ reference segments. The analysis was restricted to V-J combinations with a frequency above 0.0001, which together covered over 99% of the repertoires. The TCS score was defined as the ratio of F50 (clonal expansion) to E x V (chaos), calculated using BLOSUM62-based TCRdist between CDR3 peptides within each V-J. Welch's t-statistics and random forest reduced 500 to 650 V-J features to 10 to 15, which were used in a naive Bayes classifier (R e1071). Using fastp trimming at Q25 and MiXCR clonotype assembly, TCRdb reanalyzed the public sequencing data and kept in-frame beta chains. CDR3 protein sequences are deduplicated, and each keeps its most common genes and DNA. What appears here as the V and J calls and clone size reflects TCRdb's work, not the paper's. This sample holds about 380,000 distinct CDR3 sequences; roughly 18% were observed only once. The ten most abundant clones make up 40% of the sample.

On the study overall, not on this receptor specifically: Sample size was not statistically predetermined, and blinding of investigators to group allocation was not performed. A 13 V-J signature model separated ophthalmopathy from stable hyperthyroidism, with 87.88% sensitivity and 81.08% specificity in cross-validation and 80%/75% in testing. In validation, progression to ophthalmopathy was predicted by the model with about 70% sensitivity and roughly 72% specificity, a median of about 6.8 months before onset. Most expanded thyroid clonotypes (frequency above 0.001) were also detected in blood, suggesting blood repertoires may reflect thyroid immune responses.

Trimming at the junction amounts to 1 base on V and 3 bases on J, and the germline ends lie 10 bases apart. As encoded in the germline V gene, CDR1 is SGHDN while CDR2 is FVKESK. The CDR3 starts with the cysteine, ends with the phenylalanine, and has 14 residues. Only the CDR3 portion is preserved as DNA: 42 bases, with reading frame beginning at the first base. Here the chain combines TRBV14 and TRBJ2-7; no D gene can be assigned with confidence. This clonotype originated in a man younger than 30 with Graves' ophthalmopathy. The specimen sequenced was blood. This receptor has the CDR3 CASSQGSDYYEQYF. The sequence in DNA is TGTGCCAGCAGCCAAGGGTCCGATTACTACGAGCAGTACTTC.